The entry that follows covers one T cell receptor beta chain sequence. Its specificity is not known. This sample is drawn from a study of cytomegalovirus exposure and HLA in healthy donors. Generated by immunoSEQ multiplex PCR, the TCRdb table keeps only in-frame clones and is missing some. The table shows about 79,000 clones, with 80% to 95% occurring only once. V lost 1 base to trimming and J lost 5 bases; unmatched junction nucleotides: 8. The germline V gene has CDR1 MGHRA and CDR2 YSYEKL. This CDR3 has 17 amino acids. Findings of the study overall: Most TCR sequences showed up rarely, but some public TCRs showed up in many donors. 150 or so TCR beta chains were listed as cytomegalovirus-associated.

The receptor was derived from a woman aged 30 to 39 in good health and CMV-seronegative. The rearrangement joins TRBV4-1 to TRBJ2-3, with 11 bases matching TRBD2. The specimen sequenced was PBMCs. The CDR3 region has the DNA TGCGCCAGCAGCCAAGTTTCGACTAGCGGGACGGGAGATACGCAGTATTTT. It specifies CASSQVSTSGTGDTQYF.